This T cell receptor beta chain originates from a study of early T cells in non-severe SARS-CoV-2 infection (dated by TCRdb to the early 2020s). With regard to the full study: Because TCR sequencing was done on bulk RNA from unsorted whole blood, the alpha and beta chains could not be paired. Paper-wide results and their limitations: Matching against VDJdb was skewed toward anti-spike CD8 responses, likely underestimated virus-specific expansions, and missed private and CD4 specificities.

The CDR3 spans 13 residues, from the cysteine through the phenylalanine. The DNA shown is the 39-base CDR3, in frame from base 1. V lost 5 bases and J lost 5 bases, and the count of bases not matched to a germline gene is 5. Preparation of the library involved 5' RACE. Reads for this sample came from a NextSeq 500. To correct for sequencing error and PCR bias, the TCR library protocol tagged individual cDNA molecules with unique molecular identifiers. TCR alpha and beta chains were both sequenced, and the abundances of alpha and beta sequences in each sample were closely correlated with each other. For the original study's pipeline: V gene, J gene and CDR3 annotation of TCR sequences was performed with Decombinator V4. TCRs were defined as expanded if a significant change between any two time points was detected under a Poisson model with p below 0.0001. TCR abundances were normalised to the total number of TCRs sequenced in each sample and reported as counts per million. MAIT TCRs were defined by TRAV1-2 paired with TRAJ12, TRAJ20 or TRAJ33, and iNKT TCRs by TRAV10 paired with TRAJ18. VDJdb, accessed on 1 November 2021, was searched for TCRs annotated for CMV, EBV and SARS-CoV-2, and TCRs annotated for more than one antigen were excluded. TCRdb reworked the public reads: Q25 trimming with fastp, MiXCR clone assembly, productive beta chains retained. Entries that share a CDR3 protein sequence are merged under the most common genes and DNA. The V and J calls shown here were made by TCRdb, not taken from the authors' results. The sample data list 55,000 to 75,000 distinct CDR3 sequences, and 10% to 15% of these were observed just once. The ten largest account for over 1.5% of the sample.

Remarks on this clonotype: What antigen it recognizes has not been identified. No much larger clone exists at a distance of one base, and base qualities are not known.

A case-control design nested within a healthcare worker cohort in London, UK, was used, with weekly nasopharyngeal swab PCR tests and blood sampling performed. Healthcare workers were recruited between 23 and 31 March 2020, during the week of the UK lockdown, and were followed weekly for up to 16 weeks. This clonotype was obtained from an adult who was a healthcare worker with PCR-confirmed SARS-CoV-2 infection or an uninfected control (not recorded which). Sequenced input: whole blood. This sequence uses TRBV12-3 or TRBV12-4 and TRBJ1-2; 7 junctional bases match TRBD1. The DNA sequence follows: TGTGCCAGCAGTCCTACAGGGGATTATGGCTACACCTTC. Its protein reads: CASSPTGDYGYTF.